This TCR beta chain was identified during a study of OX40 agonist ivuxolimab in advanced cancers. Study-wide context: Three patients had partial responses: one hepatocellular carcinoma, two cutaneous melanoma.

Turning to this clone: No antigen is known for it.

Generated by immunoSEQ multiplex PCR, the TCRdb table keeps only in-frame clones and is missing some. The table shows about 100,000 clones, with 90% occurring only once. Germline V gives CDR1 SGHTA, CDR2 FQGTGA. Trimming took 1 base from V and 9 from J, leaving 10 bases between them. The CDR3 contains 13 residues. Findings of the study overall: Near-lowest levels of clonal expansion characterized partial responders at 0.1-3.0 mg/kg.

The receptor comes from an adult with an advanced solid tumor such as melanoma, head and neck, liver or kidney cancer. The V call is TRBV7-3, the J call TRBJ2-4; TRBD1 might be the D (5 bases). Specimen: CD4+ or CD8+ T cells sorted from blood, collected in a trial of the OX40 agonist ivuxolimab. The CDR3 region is CASSLNRGGIQYF. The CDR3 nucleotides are TGTGCCAGCAGCTTAAATAGGGGTGGCATTCAGTACTTC. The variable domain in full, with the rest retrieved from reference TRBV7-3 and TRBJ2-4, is GAGVSQTPSNKVTEKGKYVELRCDPISGHTALYWYRQSLGQGPEFLIYFQGTGAADDSGLPNDRFFAVRPEGSVSTLKIQRTERGDSAVYLCASSLNRGGIQYFGAGTRLSVL.